This paragraph covers one T cell receptor (beta chain) sequence. Its antigen is undetermined. This sample was included in a study of molecular identifiers for immune sequencing clone quantification. Study-wide findings and caveats: Spiked Jurkat TCR RNA equivalent to one cell was reportedly detectable in one million naive cells.

Germline CDR1 reads DFQATT; CDR2 reads SNEGSKA (reference sequence). V lost 5 bases, J lost 5 bases, and 9 bases stayed unmatched. The length of the CDR3 is 13 residues. TCRdb ran MiXCR on the PCR reads and lists one entry per CDR3 protein. Of 460,000 or so distinct CDR3 sequences in the sample, approximately 25% were seen once. What was sequenced was naive CD8+ T cells from blood, with Jurkat cell RNA spiked in. This sample's subset: FACS-sorted CD8+CD4-CCR7+CD45RA+ naive T cells. This TCR was sampled from a human donor in good health. Some libraries in this study had Jurkat cell RNA spiked in. V and J are TRBV20-1 and TRBJ2-7, with 7 bases that match TRBD1. In DNA form, the CDR3 reads TGCAGTGCTCCAAGGGGGCGCACCGACGAGCAGTACTTC. It yields the protein CSAPRGRTDEQYF.